The 18 T cell receptor beta chains below come from one sample, sequenced in a study of shared clonotypes between healthy human individuals. Method: immunoSEQ multiplex PCR; TCRdb's copy keeps in-frame clones and lacks some. The sample has 2.5 million or so clones, approximately 94% seen once. Sequencing input: naive CD4+ T cells sorted from blood. Subset meaning: CD45RA+ positively selected. These receptors all stem from a man between 18 and 29 years old in good health.

The chain combines TRBV15 with TRBJ1-1, with D hard to call. The CDR3 has 13 amino acids. The V and J ends lost 0 bases and 5 bases respectively, with 7 bases between them. Germline CDR1 is LNHNV and CDR2 is YYDKDF (reference sequence). Written as DNA, the CDR3 is TGTGCCACCAGCAGAGATCGGCTAACTGAAGCTTTCTTT. It codes for CATSRDRLTEAFF.

The genes are TRBV10-1 and TRBJ1-1; D gene unclear. Germline V gives CDR1 WNHNN, CDR2 SYGVQD (reference sequence). V was cut by 6 bases and J by 0 bases, with 14 bases left in between. CDR3 size: 15 residues. The CDR3 spells CASSPYTIMNTEAFF. CDR3 coding DNA: TGCGCCAGCAGCCCCTATACGATAATGAACACTGAAGCTTTCTTT.

V gene TRBV6-5 combines with J gene TRBJ2-7; 7 nucleotides align to TRBD2. Germline lookup yields CDR1 MNHEY and CDR2 SVGAGI. This CDR3 region has 14 residues. The junction had 7 bases not matched to a gene; V was cut back by 6 bases and J by 2 bases. CDR3 DNA sequence: TGTGCCAGCAGAACCGGGACTATCACCTACGAGCAGTACTTC. It yields the protein CASRTGTITYEQYF.

The chain has TRBV5-1 and TRBJ2-1; D uncertain. V lost 0 bases to trimming and J lost 7 bases, with 14 bases between them. Germline loops: CDR1 SGHRS, CDR2 YFSETQ. The CDR3 runs to 15 residues. The CDR3, as DNA: TGCGCCAGCAGCTTGGAGGCAGGTGAATGGAATGAGCAGTTCTTC. This codes for CASSLEAGEWNEQFF.

This clone was found a few times. The gene calls are TRBV6-1 and TRBJ1-5; no firm D call. The V and J ends lost 0 bases and 1 base respectively, with 10 bases between them. The CDR3 totals 16 residues. Per germline, CDR1 MNHNS and CDR2 SASEGT. CDR3 nucleotides: TGTGCCAGCAGTGAAGCTCGGTTTCGGAGCAATCAGCCCCAGCATTTT. It specifies CASSEARFRSNQPQHF.

The chain has TRBV5-8 and TRBJ2-5; TRBD1 or TRBD2 may be the D gene (6 bases each). Germline V gene lookup returns CDR1 SGHTS and CDR2 YDEGEE. This CDR3 has 14 amino acids. Deletions cut 4 bases from V and 5 bases from J, with 15 bases between. The chain's CDR3 is CASSVQGLGETQYF. In nucleotides, the CDR3 is TGTGCCAGCAGCGTACAGGGACTCGGTGAGACCCAGTACTTC.

The chain recombines TRBV9 with TRBJ1-2; TRBD1 matches 7 bases. J gave up 4 bases and V 3 bases, and 3 bases lay outside the gene matches. CDR1 is SGDLS, CDR2 YYNGEE, per germline. This CDR3 is built from 13 residues. The CDR3 sequence is CASSAGQAYGYTF. The CDR3 DNA is TGTGCCAGCAGCGCCGGACAGGCCTATGGCTACACCTTC. The full variable domain, rest sourced from reference TRBV9 and TRBJ1-2, is DSGVTQTPKHLITATGQRVTLRCSPRSGDLSVYWYQQSLDQGLQFLIQYYNGEERAKGNILERFSAQQFPDLHSELNLSSLELGDSALYFCASSAGQAYGYTFGSGTRLTVV.

A remark on this clone: The sample holds other DNA sequences that translate to the same CDR3. This chain links TRBV30 with TRBJ2-3; D is undetermined. This CDR3 spans 11 amino acids. Germline CDR1 reads GTSNPN; CDR2 reads SVGIG (reference sequence). Trimming pared 2 bases from V and 7 bases from J, leaving 7 bases between. CDR3 bases: TGTGCCTGGAGTCTGGGGAATACGCAGTATTTT. It translates to CAWSLGNTQYF.

The chain links TRBV18 to TRBJ1-6, with 9 bases aligning to TRBD1. There are 14 residues in the CDR3. CDR1 is KGHSH, CDR2 LQKENI, per germline. After removal of 5 bases from V and 8 bases from J, the junction contained 4 bases not matched to a gene. The CDR3 DNA reads TGTGCCAGCTCAGCCGGACAGGGGCATTCACCCCTCCACTTT. This sequence encodes CASSAGQGHSPLHF.

The rearrangement links TRBV4-1 to TRBJ1-5; D might be TRBD1 (6 bases). CDR3 length equals 15 residues. The germline CDR1 and CDR2 sequences are MGHRA and YSYEKL. Trimming removed 1 base from V and 7 bases from J, with 14 bases in between. The CDR3 region is CASSQGDTKNQPQHF. As DNA, the CDR3 is TGCGCCAGCAGCCAAGGGGACACCAAAAACCAGCCCCAGCATTTT.

The V and J genes are TRBV11-3 and TRBJ2-3; TRBD1 might be the D (5 bases). Germline V gene sequence: CDR1 SGHNT, CDR2 YENEEA. V lost 3 bases and J lost 6, with 13 bases in between. This CDR3 region has 14 residues. CDR3 in DNA: TGTGCCAGCAGCTTGGGCAGGGCTGAGGATACGCAGTATTTT. As protein: CASSLGRAEDTQYF.

The J gene is TRBJ2-3, the V gene TRBV4-1, with D maybe TRBD1 (6 bases). The V gene lost 4 bases and the J gene lost 8 bases, with 13 bases spanning the gap. The CDR3 is 13 amino acids. The germline V gene encodes CDR1 MGHRA and CDR2 YSYEKL. The CDR3 protein is CASSRIGQITQYF. The DNA for the CDR3 is TGCGCCAGCAGCCGCATCGGACAGATTACGCAGTATTTT.

This clone was counted a single time. The chain joins TRBV28 to TRBJ1-5, with 8 bases that match TRBD1. This CDR3 is 15 amino acids long. Germline CDR1 MDHEN, CDR2 SYDVKM. Unmatched junction bases numbered 6, after V lost 2 bases and J lost 6 bases. The CDR3 sequence is CASSLRQGAIQPQHF. The CDR3 nucleotides read TGTGCCAGCAGTTTACGGCAGGGGGCTATTCAGCCCCAGCATTTT.

The chain carries TRBV30 and TRBJ1-5; D is unclear. V shed 1 base and J shed 4 bases, with 8 bases lying between them. The CDR3 length is 13 residues. Germline V CDR1 and CDR2: GTSNPN, SVGIG (reference sequence). CDR3 DNA: TGTGCCTGGAGTGGAAAGACTAATCAGCCCCAGCATTTT. Protein product: CAWSGKTNQPQHF.

The chain uses TRBV6-1 and TRBJ1-1; the D gene is possibly TRBD1 (5 bases). Germline V gene sequence: CDR1 MNHNS, CDR2 SASEGT. With 5 bases removed from V and 5 bases from J, the gap between germline ends came to 9 bases. This CDR3 has 12 amino acids. CDR3 region: CASSWGGTEAFF. The CDR3 DNA follows: TGTGCCAGCAGTTGGGGCGGGACTGAAGCTTTCTTT.

CDR3 nucleotide sequence: TGTGCCAGCAGCTGCCGCTTAGCGGGGGGGCAAAGCGGGGAGCTGTTTTTT. This sequence encodes CASSCRLAGGQSGELFF. This chain joins TRBV21-1 and TRBJ2-2; whether TRBD2, the table's D call, matches the DNA was not checked. TRBV21-1 is given as a pseudogene. The CDR3 runs to 17 residues.

The V gene is TRBV19, the J gene TRBJ1-1, with D unclear. Trimming took 3 bases from V and 1 from J, leaving 9 bases between them. Per germline, CDR1 LNHDA and CDR2 SQIVND (reference sequence). The CDR3 is made up of 14 amino acids. The CDR3: CASSIPPWNTEAFF. In DNA form, the CDR3 reads TGTGCCAGTAGTATCCCTCCATGGAACACTGAAGCTTTCTTT. The variable domain in full, with the rest retrieved from reference TRBV19 and TRBJ1-1, is DGGITQSPKYLFRKEGQNVTLSCEQNLNHDAMYWYRQDPGQGLRLIYYSQIVNDFQKGDIAEGYSVSREKKESFPLTVTSAQKNPTAFYLCASSIPPWNTEAFFGQGTRLTVV.

The rearrangement links TRBV11-2 to TRBJ2-1; no firm D call. Deletions cut 0 bases from V and 8 bases from J, with 11 bases between. The CDR3 is 14 residues long. Germline V CDR1 and CDR2: SGHAT, FQNNGV. CDR3 in amino acids: CASSLEVSSDEQFF. CDR3 coding DNA: TGTGCCAGCAGCTTAGAAGTTTCCTCGGATGAGCAGTTCTTC.